This entry lists 14 T cell receptor beta chains sequenced from one sample in a study of blood T cell repertoires in COVID-19. Assay: immunoSEQ multiplex PCR; the TCRdb copy retains only in-frame clones and omits some. The sample contains fewer than 35,000 clones, 90% of which appear only once. The specimen sequenced was peripheral blood. The origin of the receptors is a man between 60 and 75 years old with active COVID-19.

The CDR3 protein is CATSDPREQFGEKLFF. The DNA of the CDR3 is TGTGCCACCAGTGATCCGCGGGAGCAGTTCGGAGAAAAACTGTTTTTT. V gene TRBV24-1 combines with J gene TRBJ1-4; no firm D call. Germline V gene data show CDR1 as KGHDR and CDR2 as SFDVKD. The length of the CDR3 is 16 residues. V gave up 3 bases and J gave up 8 bases, with 18 bases separating them.

About this clone: A junction end diverges from the germline sequence, so it may reflect a read error. The genes are TRBV6-2 or TRBV6-3 and TRBJ2-2, with 8 nucleotides matching TRBD2. This CDR3 region has 20 residues. Germline CDR1 reads MNHEY; CDR2 reads SVGEGT. CDR3 amino acids: CASSDPAVSPSGGEYRGAVF. In DNA, the CDR3 is TGTGCCAGCAGCGACCCGGCAGTTTCCCCTTCGGGGGGGGAATACCGGGGAGCTGTTTTT.

This clone came up a few times. The CDR3 protein is CAWSTRLTSGEQYF. For the CDR3, the DNA is TGTGCCTGGAGTACCCGGTTGACGAGCGGCGAGCAGTACTTC. The chain joins TRBV30 to TRBJ2-7; D may be TRBD2 (5 bases). This CDR3 contains 14 residues. Between the trimmed V and J ends, which lost 2 bases and 6 bases, there was a span of 17 bases. CDR1 and CDR2 (germline): GTSNPN, SVGIG (reference sequence).

The chain joins TRBV7-9 to TRBJ1-2, with TRBD1 matching 9 bases. CDR1 SEHNR and CDR2 FQNEAQ come from the germline V gene (reference sequence). This CDR3 region has 14 residues. V lost 7 bases to trimming and J lost 7 bases; unmatched junction nucleotides: 10. The CDR3: CASTNGGTGFGYTF. Here the CDR3 DNA reads TGTGCCAGCACCAATGGTGGGACAGGGTTTGGCTACACCTTC.

This sequence joins TRBV5-1 and TRBJ2-2; weak D call: TRBD2 (5 bases). Germline V gives CDR1 SGHRS, CDR2 YFSETQ. Trimming stripped 1 base from V and 2 bases from J, with 18 bases between. The CDR3 length is 18 residues. The CDR3 is CASSLYFQAGQNTGELFF. The DNA of the CDR3 is TGCGCCAGCAGCTTGTATTTTCAGGCGGGCCAAAACACCGGGGAGCTGTTTTTT.

V gene TRBV5-1 combines with J gene TRBJ2-1; 8 bases agree with TRBD2. The germline CDR1 and CDR2 sequences are SGHRS and YFSETQ. V shed 0 bases and J 4 bases; nucleotides not matched to a gene: 6. This CDR3 contains 16 residues. CDR3 in DNA: TGCGCCAGCAGCTTGGCAGTCGGGGGGGAATACAATGAGCAGTTCTTC. Its translation: CASSLAVGGEYNEQFF.

The rearrangement joins TRBV28 to TRBJ1-2, with a possible D match to TRBD1 (5 bases). The V end was cut by 6 bases, the J end by 4 bases, with 21 bases between. Germline lookup yields CDR1 MDHEN and CDR2 SYDVKM. The CDR3 totals 16 residues. The chain's CDR3 is CASRYTNFDSLYGYTF. The CDR3 DNA sequence: TGTGCCAGCAGATACACCAATTTTGACAGTCTCTATGGCTACACCTTC.

V is TRBV2 and J is TRBJ2-7; 8 bases match TRBD2. After removal of 6 bases from V and 5 bases from J, the junction contained 12 bases not matched to a gene. Looked up from germline, CDR1 is SNHLY and CDR2 is FYNNEI. This CDR3 has 15 residues. The CDR3 DNA sequence: TGTGCCAGCAGCCCACAGCTCGGGGGGGCCAACGAGCAGTACTTC. Translated, it gives CASSPQLGGANEQYF. Full variable domain (rest looked up from reference TRBV2 and TRBJ2-7): EPEVTQTPSHQVTQMGQEVILRCVPISNHLYFYWYRQILGQKVEFLVSFYNNEISEKSEIFDDQFSVERPDGSNFTLKIRSTKLEDSAMYFCASSPQLGGANEQYFGPGTRLTVT.

J is TRBJ2-7 and V is TRBV7-9; 9 bases map to TRBD1. With V trimmed by 4 bases and J by 4 bases, 5 bases remained unmatched. The CDR3 loop spans 14 amino acids. Looked up from germline, CDR1 is SEHNR and CDR2 is FQNEAQ (reference sequence). In DNA form, the CDR3 reads TGTGCCAGCAGCTCCCCCGGGACAGGGTACGAGCAGTACTTC. Its protein is CASSSPGTGYEQYF. The complete variable domain, with remaining parts taken from reference TRBV7-9 and TRBJ2-7, reads DTGVSQNPRHKITKRGQNVTFRCDPISEHNRLYWYRQTLGQGPEFLTYFQNEAQLEKSRLLSDRFSAERPKGSFSTLEIQRTEQGDSAMYLCASSSPGTGYEQYFGPGTRLTVT.

A single count supports this clone. This rearrangement joins TRBV7-9 to TRBJ2-5; D not resolved. With 4 bases removed from V and 11 bases from J, the gap between germline ends came to 20 bases. The CDR3 consists of 14 residues. CDR1 and CDR2 (germline): SEHNR, FQNEAQ (reference sequence). The CDR3 coding sequence is TGTGCCAGCAGCTCCGTTGGCCAGCCCGACACTCAGTACTTC. Translated, it gives CASSSVGQPDTQYF.

The chain carries TRBV2 and TRBJ2-1; 7 bases are a match to TRBD2. Germline CDR1 and CDR2: SNHLY and FYNNEI. CDR3 size: 12 residues. V lost 7 bases and J lost 9; bases outside the gene matches: 6. The CDR3 bases are TGTGCCAGCATGGGCGAGCGGGGTGAGCAGTTCTTC. This codes for CASMGERGEQFF.

The chain employs TRBV5-1 and TRBJ1-1; perhaps TRBD1 as D (6 bases). Trimming left V 0 bases short and J 10 bases short, with 19 bases between. This CDR3 spans 15 amino acids. Germline V lookup: CDR1 SGHRS, CDR2 YFSETQ. CDR3: CASSLGTATLNGAFF. CDR3 in DNA: TGCGCCAGCAGCTTGGGGACAGCCACACTGAACGGAGCTTTCTTT.

This rearrangement joins TRBV13 to TRBJ2-7; D remains unclear. Trimming left V 5 bases short and J 2 bases short, with 13 bases between. Germline V lookup: CDR1 PRHDT, CDR2 FYEKMQ (reference sequence). The CDR3 sequence is 14 residues long. The CDR3 nucleotides are TGTGCCAGCAGCCCCGGATCGAGGCCCTACGAGCAGTACTTC. Amino acids: CASSPGSRPYEQYF.

The chain recombines TRBV24-1 with TRBJ1-2; D unresolved. Germline V gene sequence: CDR1 KGHDR, CDR2 SFDVKD. The CDR3 length is 11 residues. V was cut by 5 bases and J by 7 bases, with 7 bases left in between. In nucleotides, the CDR3 is TGTGCCACCAGTGGTCTCGGTGGCTACACCTTC. Residues: CATSGLGGYTF.